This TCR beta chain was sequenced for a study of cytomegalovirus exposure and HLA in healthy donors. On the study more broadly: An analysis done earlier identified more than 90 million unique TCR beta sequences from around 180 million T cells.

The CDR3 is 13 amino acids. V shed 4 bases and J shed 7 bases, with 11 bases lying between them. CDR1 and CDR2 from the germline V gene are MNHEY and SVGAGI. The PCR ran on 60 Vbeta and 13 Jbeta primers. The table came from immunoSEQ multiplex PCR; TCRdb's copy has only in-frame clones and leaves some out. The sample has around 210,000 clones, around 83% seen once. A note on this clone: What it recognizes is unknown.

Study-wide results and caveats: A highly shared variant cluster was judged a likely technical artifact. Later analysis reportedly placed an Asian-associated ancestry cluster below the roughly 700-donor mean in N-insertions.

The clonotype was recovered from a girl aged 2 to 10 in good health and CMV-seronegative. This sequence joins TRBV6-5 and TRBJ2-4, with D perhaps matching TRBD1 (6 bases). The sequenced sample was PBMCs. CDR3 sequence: CASSLTGRNIQYF. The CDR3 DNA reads TGTGCCAGCAGTTTAACAGGGCGGAACATTCAGTACTTC.